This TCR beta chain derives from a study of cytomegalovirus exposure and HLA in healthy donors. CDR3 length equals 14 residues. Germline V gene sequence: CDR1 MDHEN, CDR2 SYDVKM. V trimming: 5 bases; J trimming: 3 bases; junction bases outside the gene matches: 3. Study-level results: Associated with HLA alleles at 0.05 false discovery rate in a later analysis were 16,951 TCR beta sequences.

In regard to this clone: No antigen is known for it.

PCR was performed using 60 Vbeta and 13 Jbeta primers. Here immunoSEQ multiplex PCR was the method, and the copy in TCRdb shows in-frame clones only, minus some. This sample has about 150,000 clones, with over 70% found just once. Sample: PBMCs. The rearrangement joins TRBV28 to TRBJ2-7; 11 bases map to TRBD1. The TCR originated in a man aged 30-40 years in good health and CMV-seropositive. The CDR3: CASSPGQGGYEQYF. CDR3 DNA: TGTGCCAGCAGTCCGGGACAGGGGGGCTACGAGCAGTACTTC.